This is a list of T cell receptor beta chains from one sample in a study of tumor and adjacent non-tumor tissue in lung cancer. TCRdb re-derived calls from the multiplex PCR reads in MiXCR, one entry per CDR3 protein. The sample records 50,000 to 60,000 distinct CDR3 sequences, 74% being singletons. Sequenced material: distant non-tumor lung tissue. The receptor source for this set is a woman aged 55-70 years with non-small cell lung cancer. The CDR3 runs from the conserved cysteine through the conserved F or W. A D gene is named only where the DNA matches it firmly. Clone size is not always given. Where it is, it says once, few, many or a class for expanded clones.

clone_size j_call v_call d_call cdr3_nt cdr3_aa
once TRBJ1-2 TRBV14 - TGTGCCAGCAGCCACACTCGGGACGGGACTAGCACCTTC CASSHTRDGTSTF
- TRBJ2-3 TRBV4-3 - TGCGCCTGCAGCCAAGAAGGCGTCAGCACAGATACGCAGTATTTT CACSQEGVSTDTQYF
- TRBJ2-2 TRBV7-9 - TGTGCCAGCAGTTTAACGGCTTCCGTGGAGCTGTTTTTT CASSLTASVELFF
- TRBJ2-7 TRBV4-2 - TGTGCCAGCAGCTCCGGGTCTAGAGGGGGTGGCTACGAGCAATACTTC CASSSGSRGGGYEQYF
- TRBJ1-1 TRBV4-1 TRBD1 TGCGCCAGCAGCCACACACAGGGGGCTAATGATGCTCTCTTT CASSHTQGANDALF
- TRBJ2-7 TRBV28 - TGTGTCAGTAGTTTAAGCGGCAGGTTCAAGGAGCAGTACTTC CVSSLSGRFKEQYF
- TRBJ2-3 TRBV4-3 - TGCGCTAGCAGCCGGGACCGTAACAGAGATGCGCAGTATTTT CASSRDRNRDAQYF
- TRBJ1-1 TRBV29-1 - TGCAGCGTACGCAGCTCGGCAGCTAACACTAAAGGTTTCTTT CSVRSSAANTKGFF
- TRBJ1-1 TRBV29-1 - TGCAACGTCCGGACAAGGAGTCTATCAACTGAAGCTTTCTTT CNVRTRSLSTEAFF
medium-sized TRBJ1-5 TRBV29-1 - TGCAGCGTTGCTAAGAACTCAGGGCCTAATCAGCCCCAGCATTTT CSVAKNSGPNQPQHF
once TRBJ2-7 TRBV29-1 TRBD2 TGCGGCGCTGGACTTAGCGGGTCTACCTACGAGCAGTACTTC CGAGLSGSTYEQYF
- TRBJ1-4 TRBV12-3/TRBV12-4 - TGTGACAGCAGTTTCGAGAGAGGAGACCGGGGTGAAAAACTGTTTTTT CDSSFERGDRGEKLFF
- TRBJ2-7 TRBV29-1 - TGCAGCGTTTTAGACATATTCTCCTACGAGCAGTATTTC CSVLDIFSYEQYF
- TRBJ2-3 TRBV12-3/TRBV12-4 TRBD2 TGTGGCAGCAGTATAACTAGCGGGGGGCCTACGGATACGCAGTATTTT CGSSITSGGPTDTQYF
many TRBJ1-1 TRBV5-4 - TGTGCCAGCAGCTCCTCATTGAACACTGAAGCTATCTTT CASSSSLNTEAIF
- TRBJ1-4 TRBV4-1 - TGCGCCAGCCGCCAAGAACGGGGGGATTTTGAAAAACTGTTTTTT CASRQERGDFEKLFF
once TRBJ1-5 TRBV6-5 TRBD1 TGTGCCAGTACTTCTGACAGGGAGTATCAGCCCCAGCATTTT CASTSDREYQPQHF
- TRBJ1-1 TRBV29-1 - TGCAGCGTTATAGAAGGGGCGGGGAATACTGAAGCTTTCTTT CSVIEGAGNTEAFF
- TRBJ2-3 TRBV12-3/TRBV12-4 - TGTGTCAGCACCCCTGGGTCAGAGGGGGAAAATTTAGATACGCAGTATTTT CVSTPGSEGENLDTQYF
- TRBJ2-7 TRBV11-2 - TGTGCCAGCAGCTTACCAACTGGGTGCTACGATCAGTACTTC CASSLPTGCYDQYF
- TRBJ1-4 TRBV4-1 - TGCGCCAGCAGCCAAGATCAGGTGGGGCGATCGGAAAAACTGTTTTTT CASSQDQVGRSEKLFF
- TRBJ2-1 TRBV6-2/TRBV6-3 - TGTGTCAGCAGACCTCTAGCTATGTCCTACAATGAGCAGTTCTTC CVSRPLAMSYNEQFF
- TRBJ2-2 TRBV12-3/TRBV12-4 - TGTGCCAGCAGTTATGGGCAGAACACAGGGGAGCTGTTTTTT CASSYGQNTGELFF
- TRBJ2-3 TRBV5-1 - TGCGCCAGCAGCTGGCCGGTACTAGCAGGTTACACAGATACGCAGTATTTT CASSWPVLAGYTDTQYF
many TRBJ2-1 TRBV20-1 - TGCAGTGCTAGTCCTTCAGGGGTCCCGTTCTTC CSASPSGVPFF
- TRBJ1-1 TRBV5-1 - TGCGCCAGCAGCTCCGCGACAGGGAACACTGAAGCTTTCTTT CASSSATGNTEAFF
once TRBJ2-3 TRBV11-2 - TGTGCCAGCAGCGCCACCGGGACGACCACAGATACGCAGTTTTTC CASSATGTTTDTQFF
- TRBJ1-1 TRBV29-1 - TGTAGCGTGCTCCCAGGGAACAATGAAGCTTTCTTT CSVLPGNNEAFF
- TRBJ2-2 TRBV12-3/TRBV12-4 - TGTGCCAGCAGTCTCGACAAGGGAAGCATCGGGGAGCTGTCTTTT CASSLDKGSIGELSF
- TRBJ2-7 TRBV4-1 TRBD1 TGCGCCATCAGCCAAGACAGGGTCTGGTACGAGCAGTACTTC CAISQDRVWYEQYF
- TRBJ2-1 TRBV6-2/TRBV6-3 TRBD2 TGTGCCAACAGTTACTCGACTAGCGGGGGGGATGAACAGTTCTTT CANSYSTSGGDEQFF
- TRBJ2-5 TRBV5-4 - TGTGCCGGCAGCTTAGGGTGGCAAGAGACCCAGTACTTC CAGSLGWQETQYF
- TRBJ2-2 TRBV7-8 - TGTGCCAGCAGCTTACCCGGGGCGAACACTAGGGAGCTGTTTTTT CASSLPGANTRELFF
- TRBJ2-2 TRBV11-2 - TGTGCCAGCAGCTCTCCGCAAGGGGGGCGGAACACCGGGGAGCCGTTTTTT CASSSPQGGRNTGEPFF
- TRBJ2-7 TRBV4-3 - TGCGCCAGCAACCAAGATTGGCCAGGGCAGGGTTACAAGCAGTACTTC CASNQDWPGQGYKQYF
- TRBJ1-1 TRBV2 - TGTGTCAGCAGTGAATCACAAAAAGTCTCGGCTTTCTTT CVSSESQKVSAFF
- TRBJ2-7 TRBV20-1 - TGCAGTGCTAGGAGCCCTCGTCTATCGTACGAGCAGTACTTC CSARSPRLSYEQYF
medium-sized TRBJ2-1 TRBV12-3/TRBV12-4 - TGTGCCAGCAGTTCGGATAGCCGTGAGCAGTTCTTC CASSSDSREQFF
- TRBJ1-3 TRBV10-3 - TGTGCCATCAGATGGGCTGATTGGAGCTCTGAAAACGCCATATATTTT CAIRWADWSSENAIYF
- TRBJ2-5 TRBV11-1 TRBD1 TGTGCCAGCAGCCGAGACAGGGGCGACCTCCAAGAGGCCCAGTACTTC CASSRDRGDLQEAQYF
- TRBJ2-1 TRBV12-3/TRBV12-4 - TGTGCCAGCAGTTTACTAAAGAGGGATGGGCAGTTCTTC CASSLLKRDGQFF